These 27 T cell receptor beta chains came from one sample sequenced in a study of blood T cell repertoires in COVID-19. Clones were read by immunoSEQ multiplex PCR, and TCRdb kept only the in-frame ones, dropping some. The repertoire consists of about 20,000 clones, with around 92% occurring once and the leading ten covering less than 9.5%. The source material was peripheral blood. Receptors originate from a human donor in a cohort sampled during active COVID-19.

CDR3 residues: CASSIFGGGASYNEQFF. The CDR3 nucleotides read TGTGCCAGTAGTATATTCGGCGGGGGGGCCTCCTACAATGAGCAGTTCTTC. The chain is built from TRBV19 and TRBJ2-1; TRBD2 matches at 9 bases. This CDR3 spans 17 amino acids. From germline, CDR1 is LNHDA and CDR2 SQIVND (reference sequence). With 2 bases clipped from V and 0 bases from J, the junction kept 5 bases outside the gene matches. Based on the CDR3 plus reference TRBV19 and TRBJ2-1, the full variable domain is DGGITQSPKYLFRKEGQNVTLSCEQNLNHDAMYWYRQDPGQGLRLIYYSQIVNDFQKGDIAEGYSVSREKKESFPLTVTSAQKNPTAFYLCASSIFGGGASYNEQFFGPGTRLTVL.

The chain employs TRBV12-3 or TRBV12-4 and TRBJ2-7; D may be TRBD1 (5 bases). The ends were cut back, 7 bases at V and 4 bases at J, with 5 bases in the middle. The CDR3 covers 10 residues. CDR3 sequence reads: CASKGYEQYF. The DNA of the CDR3 is TGTGCCAGCAAGGGGTACGAGCAGTACTTC.

In DNA, the CDR3 is TGTGCCAGCAACCGGGGGGGCAGCGATGAGCAGTTCTTC. It codes for CASNRGGSDEQFF. V is TRBV6-5 and J is TRBJ2-1, with 8 bases fitting TRBD2. V shed 7 bases and J 8 bases; nucleotides not matched to a gene: 7. This CDR3 has 13 residues. The germline gives CDR1 MNHEY, CDR2 SVGAGI.

The chain links TRBV18 to TRBJ1-5, with D perhaps matching TRBD1 (5 bases). V gave up 3 bases and J gave up 6 bases, with 9 bases separating them. The CDR3 consists of 13 residues. From germline, CDR1 is KGHSH and CDR2 LQKENI. The CDR3 loop is CASSPVGGQPQHF. The CDR3 nucleotides read TGTGCCAGCTCACCTGTGGGGGGTCAGCCCCAGCATTTT. The full variable domain, rest sourced from reference TRBV18 and TRBJ1-5, is NAGVMQNPRHLVRRRGQEARLRCSPMKGHSHVYWYRQLPEEGLKFMVYLQKENIIDESGMPKERFSAEFPKEGPSILRIQQVVRGDSAAYFCASSPVGGQPQHFGDGTRLSIL.

CDR3 loop: CASGLVGFVSGGSYEQYF. CDR3 coding DNA: TGTGCTAGTGGTTTGGTCGGGTTCGTTAGCGGGGGCTCCTACGAGCAGTACTTC. The rearrangement joins TRBV12-5 to TRBJ2-7, with 9 nucleotides matching TRBD2. CDR1 is LGHNT and CDR2 is FRNRAP in the germline V gene. V gave up 0 bases and J gave up 0 bases; unmatched junction bases: 9. CDR3 length: 18 amino acids.

The chain couples TRBV2 to TRBJ2-4, with 10 positions matching TRBD2. The J segment lost 1 base and the V segment lost 3 bases, leaving 9 bases of the junction unmatched. The CDR3 has 18 residues. CDR1 is SNHLY, CDR2 FYNNEI, per germline. CDR3 bases: TGTGCCAGCAGTGACCGACTAGCGGGCCCCCCGGCCAAAAACATTCAGTACTTC. Translating it yields CASSDRLAGPPAKNIQYF.

On this clone itself: At one boundary the junction diverges from the germline segment, which might be a read error. V usage is TRBV6-5 and J usage is TRBJ2-7; no reliable D call. The germline V gene has CDR1 MNHEY and CDR2 SVGAGI. This CDR3 is 13 amino acids long. The CDR3 DNA reads TGTACCAGCAGTCGCATATTATCAGGCGAGCAGTACTTC. Translating it yields CTSSRILSGEQYF.

This clone was recorded only once. The rearrangement joins TRBV10-3 to TRBJ2-5; D is possibly TRBD1 (6 bases). Germline V lookup: CDR1 ENHRY, CDR2 SYGVKD. V shed 3 bases and J shed 1 base, with 9 bases lying between them. The CDR3 has 14 amino acids. The CDR3 region is CAISERTAQETQYF. Here the CDR3 DNA reads TGTGCCATCAGTGAACGGACAGCCCAAGAGACCCAGTACTTC.

The chain is built from TRBV15 and TRBJ2-3, with 13 nucleotides matching TRBD2. V lost 5 bases, J lost 6 bases, and 8 bases stayed unmatched. The CDR3 is 16 amino acids. Per germline, CDR1 LNHNV and CDR2 YYDKDF (reference sequence). As DNA, the CDR3 is TGTGCCACCAGCGACGGGACTAGCGGGAAATTGGATACGCAGTATTTT. It yields the protein CATSDGTSGKLDTQYF.

The gene calls are TRBV7-6 and TRBJ2-2; tentatively, D is TRBD2 (5 bases). Germline assignment: CDR1 SGHVS and CDR2 FNYEAQ. Trimming shortened V by 5 bases and J by 3 bases, and 13 bases separated the two germline ends. The CDR3 consists of 15 residues. For the CDR3, the DNA is TGTGCCAGCAGCACCAAGCGGAAATACACCGGGGAGCTGTTTTTT. Translated: CASSTKRKYTGELFF.

The chain links TRBV5-1 to TRBJ1-1; D is uncertain. V lost 0 bases and J 1 base, leaving 7 bases between the germline ends. The CDR3 runs to 14 residues. Germline CDR1 SGHRS, CDR2 YFSETQ. CDR3 in DNA: TGCGCCAGCAGCTTGGGTCCTTCGAACACTGAAGCTTTCTTT. Its protein is CASSLGPSNTEAFF. Full variable domain (outside the CDR3, taken from reference TRBV5-1 and TRBJ1-1): KAGVTQTPRYLIKTRGQQVTLSCSPISGHRSVSWYQQTPGQGLQFLFEYFSETQRNKGNFPGRFSGRQFSNSRSEMNVSTLELGDSALYLCASSLGPSNTEAFFGQGTRLTVV.

This chain links TRBV4-1 with TRBJ1-5; no firm D call. This CDR3 has 14 amino acids. V lost 0 bases to trimming and J lost 7 bases, with 10 bases between them. The V gene's germline CDR1 is MGHRA and CDR2 YSYEKL. The CDR3 nucleotides read TGCGCCAGCAGCCAAGATCTCCTCAGACAGCCCCAGCATTTT. Its translation is CASSQDLLRQPQHF.

The CDR3 sequence is CASSLTASSGANVLTF. In DNA form, the CDR3 reads TGCGCCAGCAGCTTGACAGCTAGCTCCGGGGCCAACGTCCTGACTTTC. The chain has TRBV5-1 and TRBJ2-6; D possibly corresponds to TRBD2 (5 bases). CDR3 length: 16 amino acids. V was pared by 1 base and J by 4 bases, with 12 bases between. Germline V CDR1 and CDR2: SGHRS, YFSETQ.

V is TRBV9 and J is TRBJ1-6; D is perhaps TRBD1 (5 bases). This CDR3 comprises 18 residues. CDR1 and CDR2 (germline): SGDLS, YYNGEE. V dropped 4 bases and J dropped 0 bases, with 17 bases sitting between them. The CDR3 DNA reads TGTGCCAGCAGCCCTGGAACAGGAAAGAGCTCCTATAATTCACCCCTCCACTTT. Translated, it gives CASSPGTGKSSYNSPLHF.

The chain carries TRBV2 and TRBJ2-2; D is possibly TRBD1 (5 bases). V lost 0 bases and J 3 bases, leaving 8 bases between the germline ends. Per the germline V gene, CDR1 is SNHLY and CDR2 is FYNNEI. This CDR3 has 15 amino acids. CDR3 coding DNA: TGTGCCAGCAGTGAAGCAGGGGTGGACACCGGGGAGCTGTTTTTT. It is translated as CASSEAGVDTGELFF.

The rearrangement uses TRBV2 and TRBJ2-7; tentatively, D is TRBD1 (5 bases). V was clipped by 6 bases and J by 1 base, with 13 bases between them. The CDR3 has 14 amino acids. CDR1 is SNHLY, CDR2 FYNNEI, per germline. DNA for the CDR3: TGTGCCAGCAGCCGACAGACCCAATCCTACGAGCAGTACTTC. It codes for CASSRQTQSYEQYF.

The CDR3: CASQESSVATDTQYF. For the CDR3, the DNA is TGTGCCAGTCAAGAGTCTAGCGTTGCCACAGATACGCAGTATTTT. This chain joins TRBV2 and TRBJ2-3, with a weak D call TRBD2 (6 bases). The CDR3 consists of 15 residues. Germline V gene sequence: CDR1 SNHLY, CDR2 FYNNEI. V was pared by 9 bases and J by 2 bases, with 18 bases between.

The J gene is TRBJ2-1, the V gene TRBV27; 9 nucleotides line up with TRBD1. The V and J ends lost 5 bases and 3 bases, in that order; junction bases with no gene match: 8. The CDR3 has 16 residues. Germline V gene sequence: CDR1 MNHEY, CDR2 SMNVEV (reference sequence). CDR3 DNA sequence: TGTGCCAGCAGTCCCCGACGACAGGGGGTCTACAATGAGCAGTTCTTC. Protein: CASSPRRQGVYNEQFF.

This clone was seen a few times. The chain links TRBV6-1 to TRBJ2-1; D unclear. This CDR3 contains 15 residues. Germline V gives CDR1 MNHNS, CDR2 SASEGT. Trimming left V 1 base short and J 0 bases short, with 7 bases between. The CDR3: CASSEEEFSYNEQFF. CDR3 sequence (DNA): TGTGCCAGCAGTGAAGAGGAGTTCTCCTACAATGAGCAGTTCTTC.

This clone was detected once. V usage is TRBV6-6 and J usage is TRBJ2-4; tentatively, D is TRBD2 (5 bases). The germline V gene has CDR1 MNHNY and CDR2 SVGAGI (reference sequence). This CDR3 spans 14 amino acids. V lost 0 bases to trimming and J lost 8 bases, with 11 bases between them. CDR3 in amino acids: CASSYSRQEDIQYF. Here the CDR3 DNA reads TGTGCCAGCAGTTACTCGCGGCAGGAGGACATTCAGTACTTC.

V and J are TRBV7-2 and TRBJ1-3, with D possibly matching TRBD1 (6 bases). Deletions cut 4 bases from V and 4 bases from J, with 14 bases between. This CDR3 comprises 15 residues. Germline lookup yields CDR1 SGHTA and CDR2 FQGNSA. The CDR3 DNA is TGTGCCAGCAGCTGGACGACAGGTGTCGGAAACACCATATATTTT. This translates into CASSWTTGVGNTIYF.

This chain joins TRBV19 and TRBJ2-3; 9 bases fit TRBD2. Trimming removed 7 bases from V and 0 bases from J; junction bases left unmatched: 8. This CDR3 has 16 amino acids. Per the germline V gene, CDR1 is LNHDA and CDR2 is SQIVND (reference sequence). CDR3 region: CASTLSGRRSTDTQYF. In DNA, the CDR3 is TGTGCCAGTACCCTTAGCGGGAGAAGAAGCACAGATACGCAGTATTTT.

The V gene is TRBV5-1, the J gene TRBJ1-5, with TRBD1 identical over 8 bases. Trimming took 0 bases from V and 7 from J; bases not matched to a gene: 6. Per the germline V gene, CDR1 is SGHRS and CDR2 is YFSETQ. The CDR3 covers 15 residues. The CDR3 protein is CASSLAGGVKQPQHF. The CDR3 nucleotides read TGCGCCAGCAGCTTGGCAGGGGGCGTTAAACAGCCCCAGCATTTT.

The chain recombines TRBV9 with TRBJ2-1; tentatively, D is TRBD1 (6 bases). This CDR3 contains 14 residues. The ends were cut back, 4 bases at V and 8 bases at J, with 16 bases in the middle. Germline V CDR1 and CDR2: SGDLS, YYNGEE. CDR3 sequence reads: CASSSRRGNDEQFF. In nucleotides, the CDR3 is TGTGCCAGCAGCTCCCGAAGGGGGAATGATGAGCAGTTCTTC. Complete variable domain (other parts from reference TRBV9 and TRBJ2-1): DSGVTQTPKHLITATGQRVTLRCSPRSGDLSVYWYQQSLDQGLQFLIQYYNGEERAKGNILERFSAQQFPDLHSELNLSSLELGDSALYFCASSSRRGNDEQFFGPGTRLTVL.

The chain is built from TRBV7-3 and TRBJ2-7; possible D gene TRBD1, 6 bases. Germline loops: CDR1 SGHTA, CDR2 FQGTGA. Trimming took off 0 bases at V and 7 bases at J, with 10 bases between the two ends. The CDR3 is 13 amino acids. The CDR3 spells CASSLTGAGEQYF. The CDR3 DNA reads TGTGCCAGCAGCTTAACGGGGGCAGGGGAGCAGTACTTC.

The chain couples TRBV19 to TRBJ1-3, with unresolved D. Trimming pared 0 bases from V and 0 bases from J, leaving 12 bases between. CDR1 and CDR2 from the germline V gene are LNHDA and SQIVND (reference sequence). This CDR3 spans 17 amino acids. The CDR3 sequence: CASSIDPGSSSGNTIYF. In nucleotides, the CDR3 is TGTGCCAGTAGTATAGACCCAGGATCGAGCTCTGGAAACACCATATATTTT.

This rearrangement joins TRBV19 to TRBJ2-4; tentatively, D is TRBD1 (6 bases). Per germline, CDR1 LNHDA and CDR2 SQIVND (reference sequence). The germline V and J ends were trimmed by 4 bases and 6 bases, with 19 bases remaining between them. This CDR3 comprises 16 residues. The CDR3 region is CASSKLPGAARNIQYF. In nucleotides, the CDR3 is TGTGCCAGTAGTAAACTCCCAGGGGCCGCGAGAAACATTCAGTACTTC.